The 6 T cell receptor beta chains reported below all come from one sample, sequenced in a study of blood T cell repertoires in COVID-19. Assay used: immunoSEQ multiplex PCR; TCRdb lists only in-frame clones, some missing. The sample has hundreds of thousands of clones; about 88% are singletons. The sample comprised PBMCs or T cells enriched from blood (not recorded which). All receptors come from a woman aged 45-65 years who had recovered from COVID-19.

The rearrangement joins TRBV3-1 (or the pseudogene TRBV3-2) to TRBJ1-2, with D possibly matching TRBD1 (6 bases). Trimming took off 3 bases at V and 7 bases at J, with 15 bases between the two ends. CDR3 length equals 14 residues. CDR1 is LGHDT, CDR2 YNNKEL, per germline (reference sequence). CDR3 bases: TGTGCCAGCAGCCATTGGCAGGGGTTCGGTGGCTACACCTTC. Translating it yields CASSHWQGFGGYTF.

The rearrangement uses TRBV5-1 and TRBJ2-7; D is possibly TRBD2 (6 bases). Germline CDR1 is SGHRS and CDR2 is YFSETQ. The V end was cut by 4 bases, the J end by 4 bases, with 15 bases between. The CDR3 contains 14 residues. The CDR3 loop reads CASSVGDSTYEQYF. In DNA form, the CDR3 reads TGCGCCAGCAGCGTAGGGGACTCGACTTACGAGCAGTACTTC.

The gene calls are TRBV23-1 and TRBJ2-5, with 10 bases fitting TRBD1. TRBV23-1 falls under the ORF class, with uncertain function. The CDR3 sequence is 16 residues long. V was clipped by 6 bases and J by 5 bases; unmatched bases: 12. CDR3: CASRLGTGASRETQYF. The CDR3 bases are TGCGCCAGCAGACTGGGGACAGGGGCCTCTCGGGAGACCCAGTACTTC.

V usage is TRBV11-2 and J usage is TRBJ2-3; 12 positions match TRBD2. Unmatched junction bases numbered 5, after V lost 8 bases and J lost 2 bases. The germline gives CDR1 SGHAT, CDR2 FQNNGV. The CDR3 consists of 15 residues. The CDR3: CASAGLAGTTDTQYF. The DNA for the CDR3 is TGTGCCAGCGCCGGACTAGCGGGGACCACAGATACGCAGTATTTT.

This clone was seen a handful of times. In nucleotides, the CDR3 is TGTGCCAGCAGTGCCCTCCGACAGGGGGCGGGTGAAAAACTGTTTTTT. Its translation: CASSALRQGAGEKLFF. The gene calls are TRBV27 and TRBJ1-4, with 10 bases lining up with TRBD1. Trimming cost V 5 bases and J 7 bases; bases outside gene matches: 10. Germline CDR1 MNHEY, CDR2 SMNVEV (reference sequence). This CDR3 spans 16 amino acids. Combining the CDR3 with reference TRBV27 and TRBJ1-4 gives the whole variable domain EAQVTQNPRYLITVTGKKLTVTCSQNMNHEYMSWYRQDPGLGLRQIYYSMNVEVTDKGDVPEGYKVSRKEKRNFPLILESPSPNQTSLYFCASSALRQGAGEKLFFGSGTQLSVL.

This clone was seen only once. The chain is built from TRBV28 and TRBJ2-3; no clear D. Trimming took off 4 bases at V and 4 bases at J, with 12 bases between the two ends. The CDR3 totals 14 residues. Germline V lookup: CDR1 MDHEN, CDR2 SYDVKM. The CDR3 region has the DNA TGTGCCAGCAGTTCAGGCTCTCGCCCAGATACGCAGTATTTT. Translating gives CASSSGSRPDTQYF.